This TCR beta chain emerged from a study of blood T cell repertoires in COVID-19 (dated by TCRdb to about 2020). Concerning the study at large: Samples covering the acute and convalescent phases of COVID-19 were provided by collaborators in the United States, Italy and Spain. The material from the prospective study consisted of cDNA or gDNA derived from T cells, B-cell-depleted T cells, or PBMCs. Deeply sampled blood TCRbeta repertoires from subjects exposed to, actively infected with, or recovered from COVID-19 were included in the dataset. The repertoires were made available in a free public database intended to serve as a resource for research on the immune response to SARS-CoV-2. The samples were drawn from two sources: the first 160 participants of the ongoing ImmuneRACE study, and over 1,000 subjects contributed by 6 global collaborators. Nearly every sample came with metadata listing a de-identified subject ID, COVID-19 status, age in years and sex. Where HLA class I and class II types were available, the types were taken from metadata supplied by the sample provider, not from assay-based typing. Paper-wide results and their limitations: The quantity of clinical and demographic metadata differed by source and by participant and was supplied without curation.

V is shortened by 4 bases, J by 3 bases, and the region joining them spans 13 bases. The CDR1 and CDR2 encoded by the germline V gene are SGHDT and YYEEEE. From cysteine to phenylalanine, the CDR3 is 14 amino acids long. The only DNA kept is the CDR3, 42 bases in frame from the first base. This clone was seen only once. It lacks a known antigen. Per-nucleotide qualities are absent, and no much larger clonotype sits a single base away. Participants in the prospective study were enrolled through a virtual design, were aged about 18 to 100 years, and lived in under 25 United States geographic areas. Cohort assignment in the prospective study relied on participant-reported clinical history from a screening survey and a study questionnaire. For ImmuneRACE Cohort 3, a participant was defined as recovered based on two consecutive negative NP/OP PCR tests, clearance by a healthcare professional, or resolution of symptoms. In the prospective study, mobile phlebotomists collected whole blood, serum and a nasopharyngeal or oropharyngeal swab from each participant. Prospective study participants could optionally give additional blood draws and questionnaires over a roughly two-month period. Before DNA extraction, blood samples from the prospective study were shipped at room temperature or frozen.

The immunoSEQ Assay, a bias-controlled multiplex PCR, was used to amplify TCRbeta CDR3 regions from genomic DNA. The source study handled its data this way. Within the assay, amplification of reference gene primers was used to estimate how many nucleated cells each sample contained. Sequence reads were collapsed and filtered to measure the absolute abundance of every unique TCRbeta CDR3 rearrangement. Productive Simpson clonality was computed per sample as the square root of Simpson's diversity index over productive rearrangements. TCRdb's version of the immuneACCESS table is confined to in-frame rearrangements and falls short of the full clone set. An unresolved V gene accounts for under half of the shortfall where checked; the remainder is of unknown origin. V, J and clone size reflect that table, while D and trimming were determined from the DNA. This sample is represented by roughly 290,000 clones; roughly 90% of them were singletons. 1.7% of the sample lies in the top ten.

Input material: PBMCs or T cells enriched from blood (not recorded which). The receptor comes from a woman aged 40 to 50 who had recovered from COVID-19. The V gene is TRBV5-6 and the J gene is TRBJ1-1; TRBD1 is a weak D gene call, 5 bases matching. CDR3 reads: CASSLQGVYTEAFF. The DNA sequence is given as TGTGCCAGCAGCCTTCAGGGTGTGTACACTGAAGCTTTCTTT.